This TCR beta chain is drawn from a study of blood T cell repertoires in COVID-19 (dated by TCRdb to 2020 to 2021). About the study as a whole: The collaborator samples originated in the United States, Italy and Spain and spanned the acute and convalescent phases of COVID-19. A de-identified subject ID, COVID-19 status, age in years and sex were almost always included in the sample metadata. Deeply sampled blood TCRbeta repertoires from subjects exposed to, actively infected with, or recovered from COVID-19 were included in the dataset. The material from the prospective study consisted of cDNA or gDNA derived from T cells, B-cell-depleted T cells, or PBMCs. Samples came from the ongoing ImmuneRACE study (first 160 participants) plus 1,254 subjects from 6 global collaborators. Where HLA class I and class II types were available, the types were taken from metadata supplied by the sample provider, not from assay-based typing. The repertoires were released in a freely available public database intended as a resource for research on the immune response to SARS-CoV-2. General findings and caveats noted by the study authors: Clinical and demographic metadata were provided uncurated, with the amount varying by source and participant.

Regarding this clone: Its antigen is not yet known. There are no base qualities to consult, and no much larger clone falls within one base.

At one collaborating source in Seattle, patients were enrolled during active infection and were followed longitudinally through the course of disease. Whole blood was collected in K2EDTA tubes by collaborating institutions according to the institutions' own protocols. Collaborator samples were shipped for TCRbeta analysis as frozen whole blood, isolated PBMCs, or DNA extracted from either sample type. TCRbeta CDR3 regions were amplified from genomic DNA using the immunoSEQ Assay, a bias-controlled multiplex PCR. Per the source publication's procedure: Within the assay, amplification of reference gene primers was used to estimate how many nucleated cells each sample contained. To quantify the absolute abundance of each unique TCRbeta CDR3 rearrangement, sequence reads were collapsed and filtered. For each sample, productive Simpson clonality was calculated by taking the square root of Simpson's diversity index across productive rearrangements. TCRdb carries this immuneACCESS record with in-frame sequences only. Its versions omit some clonotypes, under half of them owing to an unresolved V gene in the studies checked, with the rest unexplained. D and trimming were read from the DNA, whereas the V and J calls and clone size are those reported in that table. The sample table records about 210,000 clones; roughly 80% of these occur just once. Approximately 5.6% of the sample lies in the top ten.

V is shortened by 7 bases, J by 2 bases, and the region joining them spans 10 bases. CDR1 and CDR2 are read off the germline V gene as SGHRS and YFSETQ. The CDR3 covers 13 residues, taking in both the cysteine and the phenylalanine. Left in the record is the CDR3 DNA by itself, 39 bases read in frame from the first base. Sequencing was done on a sample of peripheral blood. The receptor was isolated from a woman aged 70 to 79 with COVID-19, enrolled during active disease. The chain was built from TRBV5-1 and TRBJ1-3; no D gene is confidently identified. DNA sequence: TGCGCCAGCGGAGAGGGCCCTGGAAACACCATATATTTT. The translation is CASGEGPGNTIYF.